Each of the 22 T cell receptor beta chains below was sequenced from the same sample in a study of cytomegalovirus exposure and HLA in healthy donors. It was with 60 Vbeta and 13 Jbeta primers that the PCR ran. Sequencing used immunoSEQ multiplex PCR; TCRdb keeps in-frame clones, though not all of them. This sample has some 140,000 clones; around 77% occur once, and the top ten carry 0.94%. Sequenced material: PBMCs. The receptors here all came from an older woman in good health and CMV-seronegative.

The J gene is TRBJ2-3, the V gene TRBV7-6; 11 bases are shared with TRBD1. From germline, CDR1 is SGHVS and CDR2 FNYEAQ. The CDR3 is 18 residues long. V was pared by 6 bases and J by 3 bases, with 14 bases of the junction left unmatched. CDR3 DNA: TGTGCCAGCAGTTTGTTCCGGGACAGGGGGTCGGGGACAGATACGCAGTATTTT. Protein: CASSLFRDRGSGTDTQYF.

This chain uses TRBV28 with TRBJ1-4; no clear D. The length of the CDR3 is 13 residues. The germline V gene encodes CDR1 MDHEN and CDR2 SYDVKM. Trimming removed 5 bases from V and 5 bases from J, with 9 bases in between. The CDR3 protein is CASSLDNNEKLFF. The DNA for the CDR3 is TGTGCCAGCAGTCTTGACAACAATGAAAAACTGTTTTTT.

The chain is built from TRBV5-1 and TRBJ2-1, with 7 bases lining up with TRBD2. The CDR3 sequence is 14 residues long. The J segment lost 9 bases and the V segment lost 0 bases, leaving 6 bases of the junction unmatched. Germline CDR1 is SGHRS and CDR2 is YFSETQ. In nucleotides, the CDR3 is TGCGCCAGCAGCTTGGCTAGCGGAAGGGGTGAGCAGTTCTTC. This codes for CASSLASGRGEQFF.

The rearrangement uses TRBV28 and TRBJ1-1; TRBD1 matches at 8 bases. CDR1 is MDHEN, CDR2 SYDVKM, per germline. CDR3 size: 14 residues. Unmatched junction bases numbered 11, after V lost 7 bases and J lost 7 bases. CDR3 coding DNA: TGTGCCAGCAACCTACAGGGGGGAGGTGGTGAAGCTTTCTTT. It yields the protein CASNLQGGGGEAFF.

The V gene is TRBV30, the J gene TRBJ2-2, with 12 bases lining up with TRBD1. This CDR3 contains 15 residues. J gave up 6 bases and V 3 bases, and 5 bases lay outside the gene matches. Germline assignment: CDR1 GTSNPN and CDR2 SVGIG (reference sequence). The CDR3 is CAWRGQGARPGELFF. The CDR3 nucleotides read TGTGCCTGGAGGGGACAGGGGGCGCGTCCCGGGGAGCTGTTTTTT.

CDR3 in DNA: TGTGCCAGCAGCCTCGGGACAGCTCAGGGGTATGGCTACACCTTC. Translation: CASSLGTAQGYGYTF. The chain links TRBV28 to TRBJ1-2; 7 bases match TRBD1. The CDR3 is made up of 15 amino acids. The germline CDR1 and CDR2 sequences are MDHEN and SYDVKM. The V segment lost 6 bases and the J segment 5 bases; nucleotides outside the gene matches: 12.

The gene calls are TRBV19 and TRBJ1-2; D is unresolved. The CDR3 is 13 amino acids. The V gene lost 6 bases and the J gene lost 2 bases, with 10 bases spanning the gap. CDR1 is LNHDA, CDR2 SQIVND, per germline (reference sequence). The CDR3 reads CASSPTPNYGYTF. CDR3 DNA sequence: TGTGCCAGTAGCCCTACTCCGAACTATGGCTACACCTTC.

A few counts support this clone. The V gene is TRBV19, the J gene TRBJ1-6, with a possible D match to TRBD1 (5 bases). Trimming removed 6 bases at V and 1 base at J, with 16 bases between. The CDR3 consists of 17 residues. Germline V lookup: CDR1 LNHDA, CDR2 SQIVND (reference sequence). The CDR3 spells CASRTNGGESYNSPLHF. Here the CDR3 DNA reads TGTGCCAGTAGAACGAACGGGGGGGAATCCTATAATTCACCCCTCCACTTT.

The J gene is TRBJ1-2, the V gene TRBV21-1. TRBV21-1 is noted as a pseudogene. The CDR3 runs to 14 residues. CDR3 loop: CASSIGGADDGYTF. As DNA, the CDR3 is TGTGCCAGCAGCATTGGGGGGGCGGATGATGGCTACACCTTC.

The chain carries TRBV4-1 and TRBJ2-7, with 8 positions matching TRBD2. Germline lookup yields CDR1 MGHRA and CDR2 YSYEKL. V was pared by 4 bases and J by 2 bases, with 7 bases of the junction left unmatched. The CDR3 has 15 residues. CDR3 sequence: CASSLSSGYTYEQYF. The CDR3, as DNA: TGCGCCAGCAGCCTGTCTAGCGGGTATACCTACGAGCAGTACTTC.

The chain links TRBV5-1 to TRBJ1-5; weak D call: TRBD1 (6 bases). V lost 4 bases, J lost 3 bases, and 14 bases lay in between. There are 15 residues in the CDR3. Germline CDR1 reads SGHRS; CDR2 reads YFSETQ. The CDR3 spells CASSPRGLDNQPQHF. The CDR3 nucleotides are TGCGCCAGCAGCCCCAGGGGCCTCGACAATCAGCCCCAGCATTTT.

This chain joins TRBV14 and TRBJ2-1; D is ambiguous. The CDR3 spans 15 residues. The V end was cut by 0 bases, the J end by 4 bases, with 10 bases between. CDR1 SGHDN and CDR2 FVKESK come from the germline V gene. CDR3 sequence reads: CASSQDRVGYNEQFF. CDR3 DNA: TGTGCCAGCAGCCAAGATCGGGTCGGTTACAATGAGCAGTTCTTC.

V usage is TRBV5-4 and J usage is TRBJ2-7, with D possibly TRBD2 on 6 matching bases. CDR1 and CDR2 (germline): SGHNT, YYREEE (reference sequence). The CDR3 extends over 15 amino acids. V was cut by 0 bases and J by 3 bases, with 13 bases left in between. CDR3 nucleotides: TGTGCCAGCAGCTTGGGGCCCCGACTAGTCTACGAGCAGTACTTC. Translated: CASSLGPRLVYEQYF. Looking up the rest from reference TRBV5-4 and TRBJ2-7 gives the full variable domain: ETGVTQSPTHLIKTRGQQVTLRCSSQSGHNTVSWYQQALGQGPQFIFQYYREEENGRGNFPPRFSGLQFPNYSSELNVNALELDDSALYLCASSLGPRLVYEQYFGPGTRLTVT.

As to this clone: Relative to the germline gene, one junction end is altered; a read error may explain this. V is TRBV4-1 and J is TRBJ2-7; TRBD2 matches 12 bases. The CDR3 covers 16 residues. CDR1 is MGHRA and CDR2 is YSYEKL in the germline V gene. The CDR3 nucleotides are TGCGCCAGCAGCCAACCGACTAGCGGGAGTGTCTACGGGCAGTACTTC. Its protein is CASSQPTSGSVYGQYF.

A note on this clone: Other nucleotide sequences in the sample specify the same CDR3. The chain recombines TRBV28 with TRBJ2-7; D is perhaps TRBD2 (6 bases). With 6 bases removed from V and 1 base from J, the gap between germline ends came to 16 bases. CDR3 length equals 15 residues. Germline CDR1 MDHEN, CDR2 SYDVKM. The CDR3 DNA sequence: TGTGCCAGCAGCCCCCCAGGCGGGGCATCCTACGAGCAGTACTTC. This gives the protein CASSPPGGASYEQYF.

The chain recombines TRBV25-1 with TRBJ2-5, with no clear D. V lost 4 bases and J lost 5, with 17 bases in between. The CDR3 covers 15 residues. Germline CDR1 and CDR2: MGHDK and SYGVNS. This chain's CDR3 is CASSVALGARETQYF. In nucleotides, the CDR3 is TGTGCCAGCAGTGTGGCTCTTGGAGCAAGGGAGACCCAGTACTTC. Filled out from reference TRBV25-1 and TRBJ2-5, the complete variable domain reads EADIYQTPRYLVIGTGKKITLECSQTMGHDKMYWYQQDPGMELHLIHYSYGVNSTEKGDLSSESTVSRIRTEHFPLTLESARPSHTSQYLCASSVALGARETQYFGPGTRLLVL.

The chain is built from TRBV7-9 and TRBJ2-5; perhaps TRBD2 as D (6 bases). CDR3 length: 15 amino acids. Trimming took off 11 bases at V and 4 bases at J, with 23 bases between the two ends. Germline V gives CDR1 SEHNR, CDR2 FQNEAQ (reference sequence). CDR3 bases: TGTGCCGGTGGGGCGGGAACGACAAAGGGAGAGACCCAGTACTTC. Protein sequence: CAGGAGTTKGETQYF.

The CDR3 DNA follows: TGCGCCAGCAAATTAGTGCGCACTGAAGCTTTCTTT. Encoded protein: CASKLVRTEAFF. This sequence joins TRBV10-1 and TRBJ1-1; D not resolved. Germline V gives CDR1 WNHNN, CDR2 SYGVQD (reference sequence). The CDR3 is made up of 12 amino acids. The ends were cut back, 7 bases at V and 4 bases at J, with 10 bases in the middle.

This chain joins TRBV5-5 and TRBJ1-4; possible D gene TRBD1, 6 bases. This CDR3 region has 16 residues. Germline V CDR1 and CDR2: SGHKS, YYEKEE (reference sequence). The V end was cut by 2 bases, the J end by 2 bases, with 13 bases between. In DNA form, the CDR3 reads TGTGCCAGCAGCTTTCAAGGGGGTCACACTAATGAAAAACTGTTTTTT. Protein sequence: CASSFQGGHTNEKLFF.

CDR3 protein: CASSLPSGTTDTQYF. As DNA, the CDR3 is TGCGCCAGCAGCTTGCCTAGCGGTACCACAGATACGCAGTATTTT. The chain has TRBV5-1 and TRBJ2-3; 7 nucleotides align to TRBD2. CDR1 and CDR2 from the germline V gene are SGHRS and YFSETQ. The trim removed 1 base at V and 2 bases at J, leaving 4 bases unmatched. This CDR3 has 15 amino acids.

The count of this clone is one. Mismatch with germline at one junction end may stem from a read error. CDR3 amino acids: CSSSPLSETQYF. The DNA of the CDR3 is TGTTCCAGCAGCCCCCTCTCGGAGACCCAGTACTTC. The chain combines TRBV7-9 with TRBJ2-5; D is ambiguous. This CDR3 contains 12 residues. The germline gives CDR1 SEHNR, CDR2 FQNEAQ (reference sequence).

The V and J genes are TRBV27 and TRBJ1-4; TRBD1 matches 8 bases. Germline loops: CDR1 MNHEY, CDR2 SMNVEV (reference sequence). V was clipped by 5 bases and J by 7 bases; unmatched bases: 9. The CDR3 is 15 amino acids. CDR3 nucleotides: TGTGCCAGCAGTCGCACAGGGGGTTTTTTTGAAAAACTGTTTTTT. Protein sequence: CASSRTGGFFEKLFF. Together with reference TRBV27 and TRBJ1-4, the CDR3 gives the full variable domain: EAQVTQNPRYLITVTGKKLTVTCSQNMNHEYMSWYRQDPGLGLRQIYYSMNVEVTDKGDVPEGYKVSRKEKRNFPLILESPSPNQTSLYFCASSRTGGFFEKLFFGSGTQLSVL.